One and the same sample provided the 8 T cell receptor beta chains below, sequenced in a study of cytomegalovirus exposure and HLA in healthy donors (TCRdb year 2017). Libraries were made using the immunoSEQ multiplex PCR assay. A mixture of 60 forward primers for TCR Vbeta segments and 13 reverse primers for TCR Jbeta segments was used in the multiplex PCR. The clones in this table, taken by TCRdb from immuneACCESS, are in-frame only. Not every clone is retained; where verified, under half of the shortfall comes from an unresolved V gene, and the cause of the rest is unknown. In all, the sample holds about 65,000 clones, and around three quarters of those were seen once. The ten largest make up 4% to 5.5% of the sample. Sequencing used PBMCs. The receptor set was obtained from a woman aged 30 to 39 in good health and CMV-seronegative.

The chain recombines TRBV18 with TRBJ1-1, with D perhaps matching TRBD1 (6 bases). The CDR3 contains 14 residues. Trimming took off 1 base at V and 2 bases at J, with 8 bases between the two ends. The germline gives CDR1 KGHSH, CDR2 LQKENI. CDR3 bases: TGTGCCAGCTCACCACGGGGGCCAAACACTGAAGCTTTCTTT. Its protein is CASSPRGPNTEAFF.

V usage is TRBV30 and J usage is TRBJ2-2; possible D gene TRBD1, 6 bases. The germline gives CDR1 GTSNPN, CDR2 SVGIG (reference sequence). This CDR3 is built from 14 residues. Trimming took 6 bases from V and 3 from J, leaving 14 bases between them. CDR3 bases: TGTGCCTGCATCCGATACAGGGACACCGGGGAGCTGTTTTTT. It is translated as CACIRYRDTGELFF.

The chain employs TRBV4-1 and TRBJ2-1; perhaps TRBD2 as D (7 bases). V was cut by 3 bases and J by 2 bases, with 14 bases left in between. Germline V CDR1 and CDR2: MGHRA, YSYEKL. There are 16 residues in the CDR3. As DNA, the CDR3 is TGCGCCAGCAGCCAGGAGGGGGGGACTCCCTACAATGAGCAGTTCTTC. It specifies CASSQEGGTPYNEQFF.

This clone came up once. J is TRBJ1-2 and V is TRBV27, with TRBD1 as a possible D gene (5 bases). Germline CDR1 and CDR2: MNHEY and SMNVEV (reference sequence). CDR3 length: 13 residues. Trimming took off 3 bases at V and 3 bases at J, with 8 bases between the two ends. CDR3: CASSLGRHYGYTF. The CDR3 nucleotides are TGTGCCAGCAGTTTGGGGCGCCACTATGGCTACACCTTC.

The J gene is TRBJ2-3, the V gene TRBV4-2; D is possibly TRBD2 (6 bases). The ends were cut back, 0 bases at V and 1 base at J, with 14 bases in the middle. The CDR3 runs to 17 residues. Germline V gives CDR1 LGHNA, CDR2 YNFKEQ. The DNA for the CDR3 is TGTGCCAGCAGCCAAGAGGGGACTCGTGCTGGCACAGATACGCAGTATTTT. Residues: CASSQEGTRAGTDTQYF.

The J gene is TRBJ1-1, the V gene TRBV29-1; weak D call: TRBD1 (5 bases). The V end was cut by 3 bases, the J end by 2 bases, with 10 bases between. This CDR3 comprises 13 residues. Germline V gene lookup returns CDR1 SQVTM and CDR2 ANQGSEA. The CDR3 region is CSVDSGLNTEAFF. In nucleotides, the CDR3 is TGCAGCGTTGACTCAGGGTTAAACACTGAAGCTTTCTTT.

The J gene is TRBJ2-6, the V gene TRBV5-4; a possible D gene is TRBD1 (5 bases). Trimming shortened V by 7 bases and J by 0 bases, and 8 bases separated the two germline ends. CDR3 length: 14 amino acids. Germline CDR1 is SGHNT and CDR2 is YYREEE (reference sequence). Here the CDR3 reads CASWGFSGANVLTF. DNA of the CDR3: TGTGCCAGCTGGGGCTTCTCTGGGGCCAACGTCCTGACTTTC.

The chain carries TRBV11-2 and TRBJ2-5; the D is unclear. CDR1 is SGHAT, CDR2 FQNNGV, per germline. V was pared by 5 bases and J by 1 base, with 5 bases between. CDR3 length: 12 residues. This CDR3 reads CASSPSQETQYF. Here the CDR3 DNA reads TGTGCCAGCAGCCCCAGCCAAGAGACCCAGTACTTC.